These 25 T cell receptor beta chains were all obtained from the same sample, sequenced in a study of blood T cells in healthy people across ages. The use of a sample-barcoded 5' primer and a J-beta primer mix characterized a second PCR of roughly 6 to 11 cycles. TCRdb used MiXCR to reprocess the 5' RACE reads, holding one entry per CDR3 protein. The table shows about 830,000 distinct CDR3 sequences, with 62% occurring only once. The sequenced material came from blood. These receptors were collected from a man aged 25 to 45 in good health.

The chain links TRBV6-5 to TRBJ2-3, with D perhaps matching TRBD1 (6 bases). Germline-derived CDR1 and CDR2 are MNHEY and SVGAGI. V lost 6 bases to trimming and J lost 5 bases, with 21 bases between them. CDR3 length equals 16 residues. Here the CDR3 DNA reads TGTGCCAGCAGCCGAATGGGACACTGGAAGGTAGATACGCAGTATTTT. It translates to CASSRMGHWKVDTQYF.

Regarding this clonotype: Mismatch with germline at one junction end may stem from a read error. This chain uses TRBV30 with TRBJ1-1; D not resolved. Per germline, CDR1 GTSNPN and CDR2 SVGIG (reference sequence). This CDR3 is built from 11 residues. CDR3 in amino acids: CAWNGNTEAFF. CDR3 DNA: TGTGCCTGGAACGGTAACACCGAAGCTTTCTTT.

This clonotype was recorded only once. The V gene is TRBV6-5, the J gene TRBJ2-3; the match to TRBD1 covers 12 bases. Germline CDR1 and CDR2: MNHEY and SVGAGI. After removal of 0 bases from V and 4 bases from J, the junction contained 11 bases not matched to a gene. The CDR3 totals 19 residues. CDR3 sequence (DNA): TGTGCCAGCAGTTACTCGAGTTCCGGGACAGGGGGCCGCGCAGATACGCAGTATTTT. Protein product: CASSYSSSGTGGRADTQYF.

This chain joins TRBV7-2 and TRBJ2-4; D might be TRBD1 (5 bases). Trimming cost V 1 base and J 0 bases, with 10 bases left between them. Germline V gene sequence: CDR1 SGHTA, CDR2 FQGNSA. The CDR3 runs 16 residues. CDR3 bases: TGTGCCAGCAGCTTAGTCGTGGGGCTAGCCAAAAACATTCAGTACTTC. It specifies CASSLVVGLAKNIQYF.

For the CDR3, the DNA is TGTGCCAGCAGCTTAGTTCCAAATAACTATGGCTACACCTTC. As protein: CASSLVPNNYGYTF. V and J are TRBV7-2 and TRBJ1-2; D not resolved. The CDR3 has 14 residues. Trimming left V 1 base short and J 1 base short, with 7 bases between. From germline, CDR1 is SGHTA and CDR2 FQGNSA.

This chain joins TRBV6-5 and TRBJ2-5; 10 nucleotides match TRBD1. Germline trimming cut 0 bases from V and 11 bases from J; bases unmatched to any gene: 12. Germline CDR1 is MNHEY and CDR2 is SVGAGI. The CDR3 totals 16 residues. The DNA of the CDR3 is TGTGCCAGCAGTTACTCCTCCGGGACAGGGGAGGGTGAGCAGTACTTC. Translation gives CASSYSSGTGEGEQYF.

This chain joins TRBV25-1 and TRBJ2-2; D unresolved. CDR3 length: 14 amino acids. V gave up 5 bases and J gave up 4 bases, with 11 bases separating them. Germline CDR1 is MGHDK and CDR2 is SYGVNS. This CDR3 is CASSSQKSTGELFF. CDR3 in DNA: TGTGCCAGCAGTTCACAAAAGTCCACCGGGGAGCTGTTTTTT. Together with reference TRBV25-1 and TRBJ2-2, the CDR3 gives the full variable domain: EADIYQTPRYLVIGTGKKITLECSQTMGHDKMYWYQQDPGMELHLIHYSYGVNSTEKGDLSSESTVSRIRTEHFPLTLESARPSHTSQYLCASSSQKSTGELFFGEGSRLTVL.

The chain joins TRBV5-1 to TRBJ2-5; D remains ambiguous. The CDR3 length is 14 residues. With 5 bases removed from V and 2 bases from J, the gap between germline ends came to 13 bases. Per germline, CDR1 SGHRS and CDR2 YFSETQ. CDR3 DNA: TGCGCCAGCAGTAAGGGCGTCGATCAAGAGACCCAGTACTTC. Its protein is CASSKGVDQETQYF.

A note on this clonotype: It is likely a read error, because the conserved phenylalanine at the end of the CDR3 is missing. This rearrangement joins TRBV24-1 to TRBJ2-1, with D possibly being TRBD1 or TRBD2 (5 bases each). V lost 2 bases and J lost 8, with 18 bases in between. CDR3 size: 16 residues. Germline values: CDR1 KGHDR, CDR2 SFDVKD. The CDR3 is CATSDSQAGSLDEQFS. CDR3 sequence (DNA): TGTGCCACCAGTGATTCACAGGCAGGGAGTCTCGATGAGCAGTTCTCC.

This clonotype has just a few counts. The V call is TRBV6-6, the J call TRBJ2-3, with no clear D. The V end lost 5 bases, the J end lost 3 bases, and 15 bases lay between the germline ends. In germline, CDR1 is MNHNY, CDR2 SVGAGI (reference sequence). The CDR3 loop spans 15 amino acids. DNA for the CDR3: TGTGCCAGCAGTAACTACATTGCCGGGACAGATACGCAGTATTTT. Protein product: CASSNYIAGTDTQYF.

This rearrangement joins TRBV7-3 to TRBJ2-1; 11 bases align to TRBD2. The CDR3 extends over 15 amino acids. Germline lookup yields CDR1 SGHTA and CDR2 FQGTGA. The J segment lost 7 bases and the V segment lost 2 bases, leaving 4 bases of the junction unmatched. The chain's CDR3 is CASSLSLAGGNEQFF. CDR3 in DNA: TGTGCCAGCAGCTTATCTCTAGCGGGGGGAAATGAGCAGTTCTTC.

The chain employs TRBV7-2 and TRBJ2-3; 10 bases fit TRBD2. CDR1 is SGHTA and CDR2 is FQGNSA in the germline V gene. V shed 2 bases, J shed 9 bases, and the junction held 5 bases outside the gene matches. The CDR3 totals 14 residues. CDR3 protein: CASSLSGGAGTQYF. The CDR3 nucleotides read TGTGCCAGCAGCTTAAGCGGGGGGGCGGGAACGCAGTATTTT.

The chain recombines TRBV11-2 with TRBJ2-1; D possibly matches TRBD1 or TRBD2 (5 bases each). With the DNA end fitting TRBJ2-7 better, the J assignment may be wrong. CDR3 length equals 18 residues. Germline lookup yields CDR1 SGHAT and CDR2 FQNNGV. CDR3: CASSGDLAHPSSYNEQYF. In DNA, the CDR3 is TGTGCCAGCAGCGGGGACCTTGCCCACCCGAGCTCCTACAATGAGCAGTACTTC.

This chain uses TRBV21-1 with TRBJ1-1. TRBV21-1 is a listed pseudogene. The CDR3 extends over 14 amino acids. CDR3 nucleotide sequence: TGTGCCAGCAGCAAGTGGCATCTGAACACTGAAGCTTTCTTT. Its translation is CASSKWHLNTEAFF.

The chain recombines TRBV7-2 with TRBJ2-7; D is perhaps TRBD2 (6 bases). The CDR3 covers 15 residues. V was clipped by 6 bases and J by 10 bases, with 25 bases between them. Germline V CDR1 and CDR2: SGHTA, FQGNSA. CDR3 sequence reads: CASRSKDYTREAQYF. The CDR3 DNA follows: TGTGCCAGCAGATCTAAGGACTATACCAGGGAGGCCCAGTACTTC.

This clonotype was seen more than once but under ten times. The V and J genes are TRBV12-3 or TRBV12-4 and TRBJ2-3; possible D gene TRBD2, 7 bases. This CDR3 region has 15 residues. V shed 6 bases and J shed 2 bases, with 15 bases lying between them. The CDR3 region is CASSAGGASTDTQYF. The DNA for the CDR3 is TGTGCCAGCAGCGCTGGGGGGGCGTCCACAGATACGCAGTATTTT.

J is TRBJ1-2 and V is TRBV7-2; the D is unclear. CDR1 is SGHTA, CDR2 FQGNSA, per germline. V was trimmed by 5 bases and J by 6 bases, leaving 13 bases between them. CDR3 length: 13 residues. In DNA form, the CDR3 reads TGTGCCAGCAGCCCTCTCCCCGGGGATGGCTACACCTTC. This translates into CASSPLPGDGYTF.

For the CDR3, the DNA is TGTGCCAGCAGTATAGCCTACGAGCAGTACTTC. It codes for CASSIAYEQYF. The chain links TRBV2 to TRBJ2-7; D call uncertain. The ends were cut back, 5 bases at V and 2 bases at J, with 4 bases in the middle. Germline V gene lookup returns CDR1 SNHLY and CDR2 FYNNEI. The CDR3 covers 11 residues.

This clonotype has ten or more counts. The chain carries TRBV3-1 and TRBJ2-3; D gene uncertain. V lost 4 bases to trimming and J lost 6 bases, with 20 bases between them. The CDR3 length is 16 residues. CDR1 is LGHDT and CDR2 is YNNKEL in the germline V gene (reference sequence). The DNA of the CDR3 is TGTGCCAGCAGCCGAACACCGGCTCTCGAATGGGATACGCAGTATTTT. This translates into CASSRTPALEWDTQYF.

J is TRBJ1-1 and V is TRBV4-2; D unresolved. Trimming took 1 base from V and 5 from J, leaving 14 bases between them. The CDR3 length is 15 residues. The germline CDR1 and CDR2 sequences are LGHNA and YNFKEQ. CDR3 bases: TGTGCCAGCAGCCAAGTAGGGCAAATTAAGACTGAAGCTTTCTTT. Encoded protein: CASSQVGQIKTEAFF.

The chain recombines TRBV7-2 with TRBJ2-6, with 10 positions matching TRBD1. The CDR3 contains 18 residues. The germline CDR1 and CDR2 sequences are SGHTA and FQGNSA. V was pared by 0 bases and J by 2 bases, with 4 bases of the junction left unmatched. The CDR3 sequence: CASSLAGTGAAGANVLTF. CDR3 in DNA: TGTGCCAGCAGCTTAGCGGGGACAGGGGCAGCTGGGGCCAACGTCCTGACTTTC.

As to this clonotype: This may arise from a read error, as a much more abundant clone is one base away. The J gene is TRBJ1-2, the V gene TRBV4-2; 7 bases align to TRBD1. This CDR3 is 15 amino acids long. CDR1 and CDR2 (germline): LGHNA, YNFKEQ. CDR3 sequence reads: CASSQIGTANDGYTF. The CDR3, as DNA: TGTGCCAGCAGCCAAATCGGGACAGCTAACGATGGCTACACCTTC.

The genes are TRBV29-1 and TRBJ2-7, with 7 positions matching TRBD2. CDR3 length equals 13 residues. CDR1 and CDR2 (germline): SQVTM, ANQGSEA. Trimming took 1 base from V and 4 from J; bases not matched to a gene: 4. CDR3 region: CSVEGGGGYEQYF. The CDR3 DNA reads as TGCAGCGTTGAAGGAGGCGGGGGATACGAGCAGTACTTC.

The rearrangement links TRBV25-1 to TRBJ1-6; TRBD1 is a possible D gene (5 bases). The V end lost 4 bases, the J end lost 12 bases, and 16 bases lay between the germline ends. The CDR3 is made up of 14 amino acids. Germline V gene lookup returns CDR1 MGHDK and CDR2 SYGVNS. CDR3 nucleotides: TGTGCCAGCAGTGGGCGGGGGGATGGGGAACCCCTCCACTTT. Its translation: CASSGRGDGEPLHF.

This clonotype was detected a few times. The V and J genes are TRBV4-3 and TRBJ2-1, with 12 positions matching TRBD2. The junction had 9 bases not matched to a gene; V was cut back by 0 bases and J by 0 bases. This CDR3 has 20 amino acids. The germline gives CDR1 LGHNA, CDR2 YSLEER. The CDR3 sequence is CASSQDLDTSGGISYNEQFF. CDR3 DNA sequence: TGCGCCAGCAGCCAAGATCTGGACACTAGCGGGGGGATCTCCTACAATGAGCAGTTCTTC.